The rows below give T cell receptor beta chains drawn from one sample of a study of cytomegalovirus exposure and HLA in healthy donors. Sequencing was performed with immunoSEQ multiplex PCR; in TCRdb, only in-frame clones are kept and a portion is missing. The sample consists of 200,000 to 250,000 clones, more than 75% of them appearing once. Sequenced: PBMCs. The receptors derive from a man between 18 and 35 years old in good health and CMV-seronegative. CDR3s include the opening cysteine and the closing phenylalanine or tryptophan. Fields, in order: J gene, D gene, clone size, V gene, CDR3 length, CDR3 protein, CDR3 DNA. A D gene is named only where the DNA matches it firmly. For some rows the clone size is stated as once, few or many, or as a class when expanded; others skip it.

j_gene: TRBJ1-1
d_gene: TRBD1
abundance: -
v_gene: TRBV5-4
len: 15
CDR3aa: CASSLVGTGGPEAFF
CDR3nt: TGTGCCAGCAGCTTGGTCGGGACAGGGGGACCTGAAGCTTTCTTT

j_gene: TRBJ2-2
d_gene: TRBD2
abundance: once
v_gene: TRBV7-9
len: 15
CDR3aa: CASSLTSGEPGELFF
CDR3nt: TGTGCCAGCAGCTTAACTAGCGGAGAACCCGGGGAGCTGTTTTTT

j_gene: TRBJ2-7
d_gene: -
abundance: -
v_gene: TRBV4-3
len: 15
CDR3aa: CASSQEKTRSYEQYF
CDR3nt: TGCGCCAGCAGCCAAGAAAAAACTAGGAGTTACGAGCAGTACTTC

j_gene: TRBJ2-3
d_gene: TRBD2
abundance: -
v_gene: TRBV15
len: 15
CDR3aa: CATSGLAGAGDTQYF
CDR3nt: TGTGCCACCAGCGGACTAGCGGGAGCCGGAGATACGCAGTATTTT

j_gene: TRBJ2-2
d_gene: -
abundance: -
v_gene: TRBV4-1
len: 16
CDR3aa: CASSLGSGTNTGELFF
CDR3nt: TGCGCCAGCAGCCTCGGTTCGGGAACCAACACCGGGGAGCTGTTTTTT

j_gene: TRBJ1-4
d_gene: TRBD1
abundance: -
v_gene: TRBV10-2
len: 14
CDR3aa: CASRAGGTGEKLFF
CDR3nt: TGCGCCAGCAGAGCAGGGGGCACCGGAGAAAAACTGTTTTTT

j_gene: TRBJ2-1
d_gene: TRBD2
abundance: -
v_gene: TRBV27
len: 15
CDR3aa: CASSAGTSSYNEQFF
CDR3nt: TGTGCCAGTTCAGCCGGGACTAGCTCCTACAATGAGCAGTTCTTC

j_gene: TRBJ2-2
d_gene: TRBD1
abundance: -
v_gene: TRBV25-1
len: 15
CDR3aa: CASAGTGQLTGELFF
CDR3nt: TGTGCCAGCGCAGGAACGGGACAGCTCACCGGGGAGCTGTTTTTT

j_gene: TRBJ2-7
d_gene: -
abundance: -
v_gene: TRBV10-3
len: 16
CDR3aa: CAISPVGAGQSYEQYF
CDR3nt: TGTGCCATCAGTCCAGTCGGGGCCGGACAGTCCTACGAGCAGTACTTC

j_gene: TRBJ1-4
d_gene: TRBD1
abundance: -
v_gene: TRBV25-1
len: 15
CDR3aa: CASSDGTGSNEKLFF
CDR3nt: TGTGCCAGCAGTGATGGGACAGGGTCGAATGAAAAACTGTTTTTT

j_gene: TRBJ2-7
d_gene: -
abundance: -
v_gene: TRBV7-8
len: 14
CDR3aa: CASSLDSLTYEQYF
CDR3nt: TGTGCCAGCTCCTTGGACAGCCTTACCTACGAGCAGTACTTC

j_gene: TRBJ2-2
d_gene: TRBD2
abundance: -
v_gene: TRBV4-3
len: 17
CDR3aa: CASSQDSSGGNTGELFF
CDR3nt: TGCGCCAGCAGCCAAGATAGTAGCGGGGGGAACACCGGGGAGCTGTTTTTT

j_gene: TRBJ2-3
d_gene: -
abundance: once
v_gene: TRBV28
len: 15
CDR3aa: CASSSSPGRTDTQYF
CDR3nt: TGTGCCAGCAGTTCCTCCCCGGGGAGGACAGATACGCAGTATTTT

j_gene: TRBJ2-2
d_gene: -
abundance: -
v_gene: TRBV7-8
len: 13
CDR3aa: CASSFTGPGELFF
CDR3nt: TGTGCCAGCAGCTTCACAGGGCCCGGGGAGCTGTTTTTT

j_gene: TRBJ1-4
d_gene: TRBD1
abundance: -
v_gene: TRBV29-1
len: 17
CDR3aa: CSVGWDRGRVADEKLFF
CDR3nt: TGCAGCGTTGGATGGGACAGGGGGCGGGTAGCGGATGAAAAACTGTTTTTT

j_gene: TRBJ1-3
d_gene: -
abundance: -
v_gene: TRBV9
len: 15
CDR3aa: CASSVASSSGNTIYF
CDR3nt: TGTGCCAGCAGCGTAGCGTCGAGCTCTGGAAACACCATATATTTT

j_gene: TRBJ1-4
d_gene: -
abundance: -
v_gene: TRBV9
len: 15
CDR3aa: CASSVGGATNEKLFF
CDR3nt: TGTGCCAGCAGCGTAGGCGGGGCGACTAATGAAAAACTGTTTTTT

j_gene: TRBJ1-1
d_gene: -
abundance: -
v_gene: TRBV29-1
len: 11
CDR3aa: CSVSTGPEAFF
CDR3nt: TGCAGCGTGTCCACAGGGCCTGAAGCTTTCTTT

j_gene: TRBJ2-2
d_gene: TRBD1
abundance: once
v_gene: TRBV18
len: 15
CDR3aa: CASSPRDSGTGELFF
CDR3nt: TGTGCCAGCTCACCACGGGACAGTGGGACCGGGGAGCTGTTTTTT

j_gene: TRBJ2-5
d_gene: TRBD2
abundance: -
v_gene: TRBV5-4
len: 13
CDR3aa: CASSPGGSQTQYF
CDR3nt: TGTGCCAGCAGTCCCGGGGGGTCGCAGACCCAGTACTTC

j_gene: TRBJ2-1
d_gene: -
abundance: -
v_gene: TRBV27
len: 15
CDR3aa: CASRGRVGSYNEQFF
CDR3nt: TGTGCCAGCAGGGGGAGAGTAGGCTCCTACAATGAGCAGTTCTTC

j_gene: TRBJ1-2
d_gene: -
abundance: many
v_gene: TRBV19
len: 14
CDR3aa: CASTTSPGNYGYTF
CDR3nt: TGTGCCAGTACTACCTCCCCGGGGAACTATGGCTACACCTTC

j_gene: TRBJ1-2
d_gene: -
abundance: -
v_gene: TRBV7-9
len: 13
CDR3aa: CASTPPPNYGYTF
CDR3nt: TGTGCCAGCACCCCTCCCCCTAACTATGGCTACACCTTC